This record concerns one TCR beta chain sequence. The antigen remains undetermined. The CDR3 is made up of 15 amino acids. Germline CDR1 is LNHDA and CDR2 is SQIVND (reference sequence). The V end was cut by 1 base, the J end by 0 bases, with 10 bases between. The data derive from a study of T cell responses to AZD1222 COVID-19 vaccine. As for the study in general: Recipients boosted at about 4 weeks or about 12 weeks are pooled.

Whole-study findings and limits: Regions 160-218 and 743-854 dominated among vaccine-associated CD4 TCRs spanning spike. A mostly white British donor set with more females was recruited, and clonal diversity was possibly underestimated. The breadth and depth of Spike-specific TCRs increased once two AZD1222 doses had been given.

This table comes from immunoSEQ multiplex PCR, and its TCRdb copy is limited to in-frame clones, with some not included. This table holds approximately 180,000 clones, 70% to 90% found once. The clonotype was recovered from an adult in good health. The chain employs TRBV19 and TRBJ2-7; TRBD1 might be the D (5 bases). Sequences were derived from peripheral blood, sampled on day 0 of AZD1222 vaccination. The DNA of the CDR3 is TGTGCCAGTAGTATAGTCAGGGCCCTCTCCTACGAGCAGTACTTC. It yields the protein CASSIVRALSYEQYF.